Listed below are T cell receptor beta chains from one sample, sequenced in a study of control samples from healthy donors and cancer patients. Produced via immunoSEQ multiplex PCR; TCRdb's table is partial and in-frame only. Of about 120,000 clones detected, approximately 90% appear once; the ten largest clones hold roughly 2.5%. The specimen sequenced was blood. These receptor sequences come from a woman aged 70-85 years in good health. The CDR3 runs from the conserved cysteine through the conserved F or W. The order of the fields is V gene, clone size, J gene, D gene, CDR3 length, CDR3 DNA, CDR3 protein. D genes are given only for firm matches. Part of the rows lack a size; the others show once, few, many or a class for expanded clones.

>TRBV27|NA|TRBJ1-3|NA|15
TGTGCCAGCAGTTTTACAGGGCTCGCTGGAAACACCATATATTTT
CASSFTGLAGNTIYF
>TRBV10-1|NA|TRBJ1-3|NA|13
TGCGCCAGCAGAGACAGCTCTGGAAACACCATATATTTT
CASRDSSGNTIYF
>TRBV19|NA|TRBJ1-1|NA|13
TGTGCCAGTAGTCCCAATGGGGACACTGAAGCTTTCTTT
CASSPNGDTEAFF
>TRBV9|NA|TRBJ1-1|NA|16
TGTGCCAGCAGCGTAGGGGCCCGGGTTGGGAACACTGAAGCTTTCTTT
CASSVGARVGNTEAFF
>TRBV13|medium-sized|TRBJ1-2|TRBD1|13
TGTGCCAGCAGCCTGACAGGGGGCAATGGCTACACCTTC
CASSLTGGNGYTF
>TRBV7-9|NA|TRBJ2-1|TRBD2|13
TGTGCCAGCAGCTTAGCTGGGGGGGATGAGCAGTTCTTC
CASSLAGGDEQFF
>TRBV5-8|NA|TRBJ2-2|NA|15
TGTGCCAGCAGCTTGGTCTTAGGGAACACCGGGGAGCTGTTTTTT
CASSLVLGNTGELFF
>TRBV24-1|NA|TRBJ1-3|NA|16
TGTGCCACCAGTGCACTGGGACGGCACTCTGGAAACACCATATATTTT
CATSALGRHSGNTIYF
>TRBV19|NA|TRBJ2-6|TRBD2|18
TGTGCCAGTAGTATAGTAGCGGGGGGGCCGGTAGGGGCCAACGTCCTGACTTTC
CASSIVAGGPVGANVLTF
>TRBV6-1|NA|TRBJ2-1|TRBD2|19
TGTGCCAGCAGTGAAGCGCCCGGCGGAGCGGGGAGCTCCTACAATGAGCAGTTCTTC
CASSEAPGGAGSSYNEQFF
>TRBV9|once|TRBJ1-4|NA|14
TGTGCCAGCAGCGTAGGGACGGGGGGTGAAAAACTGTTTTTT
CASSVGTGGEKLFF
>TRBV29-1|NA|TRBJ2-3|NA|13
TGCAGCACCGACGAGGGGGGAACAGATACGCAGTATTTT
CSTDEGGTDTQYF
>TRBV9|NA|TRBJ2-1|TRBD2|14
TGTGCCAGCAGCCCGACTAGCGGGTACAATGAGCAGTTCTTC
CASSPTSGYNEQFF
>TRBV4-2|many|TRBJ1-2|NA|14
TGTGCCAGCAGCCAAACAGGTCTCGGCTATGGCTACACCTTC
CASSQTGLGYGYTF
>TRBV21-1|NA|TRBJ1-5|NA|16
TGTGCCAGCAGCATAAGGACAGTCGCTGCCCTTCAGCCCCAGCATTTT
CASSIRTVAALQPQHF
>TRBV5-6|few|TRBJ1-2|NA|13
TGTGCCAGCAGCCTAAGAGGCTCCTATGGCTACACCTTC
CASSLRGSYGYTF
>TRBV6-4|NA|TRBJ2-1|TRBD1|14
TGTGCCAGCAGTCAAGGGACAGGGGGATATGAGCAGTTCTTC
CASSQGTGGYEQFF
>TRBV2|NA|TRBJ1-4|NA|15
TGTGCCAGCAGCGCCGATGGGTCGGGGGGGGAAAAACTGTTTTTT
CASSADGSGGEKLFF
>TRBV5-6|NA|TRBJ2-1|TRBD1|15
TGTGCCAGCAGCTTGTCCGGGACAGGTTACAATGAGCAGTTCTTC
CASSLSGTGYNEQFF
>TRBV7-2|NA|TRBJ2-7|NA|12
TGTGCCAGCAGCCACAGGAAGAGCGAGCAGTACTTC
CASSHRKSEQYF